This T cell receptor beta chain was observed in a study of healthy donors' naive CD4 and CD8 T cells. Starting from around 470 ng of total RNA, TCR libraries were made with linear amplification. One entry per CDR3 protein, called by TCRdb with MiXCR from the reads. The table records roughly 200,000 distinct CDR3 sequences, about 70% of them present only once. V was pared by 2 bases and J by 1 base, with 9 bases between. CDR3 length: 14 residues. Germline CDR1 MNHEY, CDR2 SVGAGI. The clonotype originates from a pool of human donors in good health; the sample pools cells from several healthy donors. The chain combines TRBV6-5 with TRBJ2-7; D might be TRBD2 (5 bases). Sequencing was performed on naive CD4+ and CD8+ T cells sorted from blood, pooled from several donors. As DNA, the CDR3 is TGTGCCAGCAGTTACAGCTGGGAGTCCTACGAGCAGTACTTC. Its protein is CASSYSWESYEQYF.